A single sample gave rise to the 10 T cell receptor beta chains below, sequenced in a study of Graves' ophthalmopathy and Graves' hyperthyroidism. RNA transcripts were the source from which TCR beta CDR3 regions were amplified. RT-PCR in the first round used HTBI primers; a second-round multiplex PCR followed. TCRdb reprocessed the multiplex PCR reads via MiXCR and lists one record per CDR3 protein. The sample has about 740,000 distinct CDR3 sequences, roughly two fifths seen once. The specimen was peripheral blood. These receptors came from an adult man with Graves' ophthalmopathy.

Of note for this clonotype: With a much larger clone just one base away, this may be a read error. The J gene is TRBJ1-2, the V gene TRBV19; no reliable D call. Germline CDR1 is LNHDA and CDR2 is SQIVND (reference sequence). The V and J ends lost 3 bases and 6 bases respectively, with 11 bases between them. The CDR3 has 13 residues. CDR3 sequence: CASSISGVDGYTF. The DNA for the CDR3 is TGTGCCAGTAGTATTAGCGGGGTGGATGGCTACACCTTC.

V gene TRBV5-4 combines with J gene TRBJ2-6; perhaps TRBD1 as D (5 bases). V dropped 2 bases and J dropped 5 bases, with 8 bases sitting between them. The CDR3 consists of 14 residues. Germline V CDR1 and CDR2: SGHNT, YYREEE (reference sequence). The CDR3, as DNA: TGTGCCAGCAGCTTACAGGACAGGGCCAACGTCCTGACTTTC. Translating it yields CASSLQDRANVLTF.

This clonotype was counted ten times or more. The chain employs TRBV29-1 and TRBJ1-1; D not certain. There are 11 residues in the CDR3. V was cut by 1 base and J by 3 bases, with 3 bases left in between. Germline assignment: CDR1 SQVTM and CDR2 ANQGSEA. As DNA, the CDR3 is TGCAGCGTTGAAGGGTACACTGAAGCTTTCTTT. It yields the protein CSVEGYTEAFF.

The chain links TRBV7-3 to TRBJ1-2; 8 bases match TRBD1. The CDR3 has 14 amino acids. J was trimmed by 7 bases and V by 5 bases; bases with no gene match: 9. CDR1 is SGHTA and CDR2 is FQGTGA in the germline V gene. CDR3 in amino acids: CASSARTGCTGYTF. The CDR3 coding sequence is TGTGCCAGCAGCGCGAGGACAGGGTGCACTGGCTACACCTTC.

The chain employs TRBV28 and TRBJ2-7; 9 bases line up with TRBD2. This CDR3 region has 15 residues. Germline lookup yields CDR1 MDHEN and CDR2 SYDVKM. Trimming took 4 bases from V and 4 from J; bases not matched to a gene: 8. For the CDR3, the DNA is TGTGCCAGCAGTTCCCCCGGCGGGGGGGCATACGAGCAGTACTTC. It yields the protein CASSSPGGGAYEQYF.

In its sample, this clonotype was seen a few times. The gene calls are TRBV4-3 and TRBJ2-7; the D is unclear. This CDR3 region has 14 residues. Looked up from germline, CDR1 is LGHNA and CDR2 is YSLEER. Trimming stripped 0 bases from V and 2 bases from J, with 8 bases between. The CDR3, as DNA: TGCGCCAGCAGCCAAGATAACAGTCCCTACGAGCAGTACTTC. As protein: CASSQDNSPYEQYF.

The rearrangement links TRBV12-3 or TRBV12-4 to TRBJ2-5; D unclear. The ends were cut back, 4 bases at V and 1 base at J, with 7 bases in the middle. This CDR3 is 13 amino acids long. The CDR3 here is CASSSESQETQYF. CDR3 DNA: TGTGCCAGCAGTTCAGAGAGCCAAGAGACCCAGTACTTC.

This clonotype was counted once. V is TRBV29-1 and J is TRBJ1-5, with TRBD1 matching 8 bases. There are 16 residues in the CDR3. With 5 bases clipped from V and 11 bases from J, the junction kept 20 bases outside the gene matches. Germline values: CDR1 SQVTM, CDR2 ANQGSEA. This CDR3 is CSVRWTGRAGIKTQHF. In DNA form, the CDR3 reads TGCAGCGTTCGTTGGACAGGGCGCGCCGGTATAAAGACCCAGCATTTT.

This clonotype was detected many times. This chain joins TRBV2 and TRBJ2-7, with D unresolved. Trimming took off 2 bases at V and 9 bases at J, with 17 bases between the two ends. Germline V CDR1 and CDR2: SNHLY, FYNNEI. CDR3 size: 14 residues. CDR3 in amino acids: CASSETEWLVGQYF. The CDR3 region has the DNA TGTGCCAGCAGTGAAACGGAGTGGTTGGTTGGGCAGTACTTC.

This clonotype was seen at least ten times. The genes are TRBV7-2 and TRBJ1-2; 7 positions match TRBD1. Germline V CDR1 and CDR2: SGHTA, FQGNSA. The CDR3 has 14 residues. V was pared by 2 bases and J by 6 bases, with 6 bases of the junction left unmatched. CDR3 in DNA: TGTGCCAGCAGCTTACTTGACAGGGTGAATGGCTACACCTTC. It yields the protein CASSLLDRVNGYTF.